A single sample gave rise to the 32 T cell receptor beta chains below, sequenced in a study of T cell responses to AZD1222 COVID-19 vaccine (dated by TCRdb to the early 2020s). According to the study, the label for this sample's time point signals: about 28 days (+/-7) after the second vaccine dose. Library prep was done by the immunoSEQ multiplex PCR assay. The table was pulled from immuneACCESS by TCRdb, which kept in-frame rearrangements only. Such tables lose some clones; where checked, under half of the loss comes from unresolved V genes, and the rest has no known cause. The sample contains about 140,000 clones, more than 85% of them found a single time. Roughly 3.5% of the sample belongs to the ten largest clones. The sequenced sample was peripheral blood, obtained 28 days after the second AZD1222 dose. Every receptor here comes from an adult who received the AZD1222 COVID-19 vaccine.

This clone was recorded a few times. This chain joins TRBV2 and TRBJ2-2; 7 bases map to TRBD1. J gave up 2 bases and V 6 bases, and 3 bases lay outside the gene matches. This CDR3 is built from 14 residues. Germline V gene sequence: CDR1 SNHLY, CDR2 FYNNEI. The CDR3 nucleotides are TGTGCCAGCAGCCGGGACAGAAACACCGGGGAGCTGTTTTTT. Translated, it gives CASSRDRNTGELFF.

The chain carries TRBV27 and TRBJ2-7; TRBD2 matches at 7 bases. V dropped 0 bases and J dropped 3; count of bases not matched to a gene: 5. Germline CDR1 reads MNHEY; CDR2 reads SMNVEV (reference sequence). This CDR3 is built from 15 residues. In DNA, the CDR3 is TGTGCCAGCAGTTTATCCCCAGCGGGGTACTACGAGCAGTACTTC. It specifies CASSLSPAGYYEQYF.

The J gene is TRBJ2-7, the V gene TRBV28; 7 nucleotides align to TRBD2. The germline gives CDR1 MDHEN, CDR2 SYDVKM. The CDR3 spans 15 residues. V shed 7 bases and J 3 bases; nucleotides not matched to a gene: 12. The CDR3 bases are TGTGCCAGCACTCTGCCTGGGGGGGTCAGCTACGAGCAGTACTTC. Translation gives CASTLPGGVSYEQYF. Based on the CDR3 plus reference TRBV28 and TRBJ2-7, the full variable domain is DVKVTQSSRYLVKRTGEKVFLECVQDMDHENMFWYRQDPGLGLRLIYFSYDVKMKEKGDIPEGYSVSREKKERFSLILESASTNQTSMYLCASTLPGGVSYEQYFGPGTRLTVT.

The chain carries TRBV4-1 and TRBJ1-2, with TRBD1 identical over 8 bases. Germline trimming cut 6 bases from V and 3 bases from J; bases unmatched to any gene: 6. The CDR3 length is 14 residues. Germline loops: CDR1 MGHRA, CDR2 YSYEKL. CDR3 region: CASRQGGSDYGYTF. In DNA, the CDR3 is TGCGCCAGCAGACAGGGGGGATCGGACTATGGCTACACCTTC.

In its sample, this clone was seen once. The chain couples TRBV27 to TRBJ2-3; maybe TRBD2 (6 bases). Germline CDR1 is MNHEY and CDR2 is SMNVEV (reference sequence). V lost 10 bases and J 5 bases, leaving 19 bases between the germline ends. The CDR3 has 14 amino acids. The CDR3 spells CAIGGRTSVDTQYF. The CDR3 DNA reads TGTGCCATCGGAGGGAGAACATCGGTAGATACGCAGTATTTT.

The chain has TRBV28 and TRBJ1-5, with 10 bases that match TRBD1. With 4 bases clipped from V and 3 bases from J, the junction kept 9 bases outside the gene matches. The CDR3 runs to 17 residues. Germline loops: CDR1 MDHEN, CDR2 SYDVKM. The chain's CDR3 is CASSYPPGTGDNQPQHF. For the CDR3, the DNA is TGTGCCAGCAGTTACCCCCCCGGGACAGGGGACAATCAGCCCCAGCATTTT. The entire variable domain, with the rest obtained from reference TRBV28 and TRBJ1-5, is as follows: DVKVTQSSRYLVKRTGEKVFLECVQDMDHENMFWYRQDPGLGLRLIYFSYDVKMKEKGDIPEGYSVSREKKERFSLILESASTNQTSMYLCASSYPPGTGDNQPQHFGDGTRLSIL.

This sequence joins TRBV5-5 and TRBJ2-7, with D uncertain. V lost 0 bases and J 3 bases, leaving 7 bases between the germline ends. CDR1 and CDR2 (germline): SGHKS, YYEKEE (reference sequence). The CDR3 is 13 amino acids. The CDR3 DNA is TGTGCCAGCAGCTTGGGTTCTAGCTACGAGCAGTACTTC. Translating it yields CASSLGSSYEQYF.

This clone was observed once. This chain connects TRBV5-1 to TRBJ1-1; 9 bases align to TRBD1. The CDR3 runs to 17 residues. Trimming cost V 4 bases and J 0 bases; bases outside gene matches: 10. From germline, CDR1 is SGHRS and CDR2 YFSETQ. CDR3 sequence reads: CASSPRDRDAMNTEAFF. The CDR3 coding sequence is TGCGCCAGCAGCCCACGGGACAGGGACGCAATGAACACTGAAGCTTTCTTT.

The V and J genes are TRBV28 and TRBJ1-2; D unresolved. The V gene lost 7 bases and the J gene lost 4 bases, with 10 bases spanning the gap. The CDR3 extends over 12 amino acids. CDR1 is MDHEN and CDR2 is SYDVKM in the germline V gene. CDR3 coding DNA: TGTGCCAGCAATGGGGATCTCTATGGCTACACCTTC. This codes for CASNGDLYGYTF.

The genes are TRBV19 and TRBJ1-2, with D possibly matching TRBD1 (5 bases). The CDR3 totals 16 residues. V was trimmed by 1 base and J by 6 bases, leaving 18 bases between them. Germline CDR1 reads LNHDA; CDR2 reads SQIVND (reference sequence). CDR3 in DNA: TGTGCCAGTAGTATAGCCGACGCTGGGGACTTTAATGGCTACACCTTC. It yields the protein CASSIADAGDFNGYTF.

This sequence joins TRBV27 and TRBJ2-1; maybe TRBD1 (6 bases). The length of the CDR3 is 12 residues. V was trimmed by 2 bases and J by 10 bases, leaving 9 bases between them. CDR1 and CDR2 (germline): MNHEY, SMNVEV (reference sequence). In DNA, the CDR3 is TGTGCCAGCAGTTTACCAGACAGGGAGCAGTTCTTC. Its protein product is CASSLPDREQFF.

V gene TRBV29-1 combines with J gene TRBJ2-1; TRBD2 agrees at 11 bases. The CDR3 sequence is 14 residues long. V was clipped by 4 bases and J by 8 bases; unmatched bases: 7. Germline CDR1 is SQVTM and CDR2 is ANQGSEA. The CDR3 bases are TGCAGCGTTGGGGATAGCGGGAGGGGGGATGAGCAGTTCTTC. Translated, it gives CSVGDSGRGDEQFF.

This clone showed up just once. The J gene is TRBJ2-5, the V gene TRBV28; 13 bases map to TRBD2. V was pared by 3 bases and J by 5 bases, with 12 bases of the junction left unmatched. Germline lookup yields CDR1 MDHEN and CDR2 SYDVKM. The CDR3 is 18 amino acids. The CDR3 reads CASSFEPGLAGSHETQYF. CDR3 DNA sequence: TGTGCCAGCAGTTTTGAGCCGGGACTAGCGGGATCCCATGAGACCCAGTACTTC.

This chain uses TRBV5-1 with TRBJ1-1; no firm D call. The CDR3 covers 15 residues. The V gene's germline CDR1 is SGHRS and CDR2 YFSETQ. Trimming stripped 0 bases from V and 3 bases from J, with 12 bases between. In nucleotides, the CDR3 is TGCGCCAGCAGCTTGGTGAGGGTGGGAGACACTGAAGCTTTCTTT. Its protein product is CASSLVRVGDTEAFF. The variable domain in full, with the rest retrieved from reference TRBV5-1 and TRBJ1-1, is KAGVTQTPRYLIKTRGQQVTLSCSPISGHRSVSWYQQTPGQGLQFLFEYFSETQRNKGNFPGRFSGRQFSNSRSEMNVSTLELGDSALYLCASSLVRVGDTEAFFGQGTRLTVV.

This clone is a singleton in its sample. The genes are TRBV7-7 and TRBJ2-2; 12 bases agree with TRBD2. V shed 4 bases and J 7 bases; nucleotides not matched to a gene: 7. Germline CDR1 reads SSHAT; CDR2 reads FNYEAQ (reference sequence). The CDR3 contains 16 residues. CDR3 coding DNA: TGTGCCAGCAGCTCACGACTAGCGGGAGAGGTCGGGGAGCTGTTTTTT. Translation: CASSSRLAGEVGELFF. Full variable domain (remainder filled in from reference TRBV7-7 and TRBJ2-2): GAGVSQSPRYKVTKRGQDVTLRCDPISSHATLYWYQQALGQGPEFLTYFNYEAQPDKSGLPSDRFSAERPEGSISTLTIQRTEQRDSAMYRCASSSRLAGEVGELFFGEGSRLTVL.

This chain connects TRBV7-2 to TRBJ2-3; D unclear. V gave up 2 bases and J gave up 6 bases, with 3 bases separating them. There are 11 residues in the CDR3. Germline V lookup: CDR1 SGHTA, CDR2 FQGNSA. As DNA, the CDR3 is TGTGCCAGCAGCTTACGGGATACGCAGTATTTT. Protein: CASSLRDTQYF.

The table lists this clone with a count of one. The chain joins TRBV19 to TRBJ1-2; no reliable D call. The CDR3 loop spans 15 amino acids. The V end lost 0 bases, the J end lost 4 bases, and 12 bases lay between the germline ends. Germline V CDR1 and CDR2: LNHDA, SQIVND (reference sequence). The CDR3 reads CASSIDVGRTYGYTF. CDR3 sequence (DNA): TGTGCCAGTAGTATAGATGTCGGCAGGACCTATGGCTACACCTTC.

The chain uses TRBV19 and TRBJ1-1; D call uncertain. Trimming took off 6 bases at V and 1 base at J, with 18 bases between the two ends. The length of the CDR3 is 16 residues. Germline V gene data show CDR1 as LNHDA and CDR2 as SQIVND (reference sequence). The DNA of the CDR3 is TGTGCCAGTAGCACCTCACGAGGTACTTGGAACACTGAAGCTTTCTTT. Its translation: CASSTSRGTWNTEAFF.

The gene calls are TRBV7-6 and TRBJ2-7; 13 nucleotides agree with TRBD2. The CDR3 runs to 15 residues. V lost 5 bases and J lost 2; bases outside the gene matches: 3. The germline gives CDR1 SGHVS, CDR2 FNYEAQ. The CDR3 loop is CASSETSGGPYEQYF. The CDR3 DNA reads TGTGCCAGCAGCGAGACTAGCGGGGGGCCCTACGAGCAGTACTTC.

The J gene is TRBJ1-1, the V gene TRBV15; tentative D call: TRBD1 (5 bases). The germline V gene encodes CDR1 LNHNV and CDR2 YYDKDF (reference sequence). With 0 bases removed from V and 3 bases from J, the gap between germline ends came to 11 bases. This CDR3 has 15 residues. The CDR3 sequence: CATSRDVGGDTEAFF. The CDR3 DNA reads as TGTGCCACCAGCAGAGATGTGGGGGGAGACACTGAAGCTTTCTTT.

This chain links TRBV6-2 or TRBV6-3 with TRBJ2-7; 14 bases fit TRBD2. The V and J ends lost 4 bases and 2 bases, in that order; junction bases with no gene match: 7. Germline values: CDR1 MNHEY, CDR2 SVGEGT. This CDR3 region has 17 residues. The CDR3 reads CASSLGLAGDLAYEQYF. Written as DNA, the CDR3 is TGTGCCAGCAGTTTGGGACTAGCGGGAGATCTCGCCTACGAGCAGTACTTC.

The rearrangement links TRBV24-1 to TRBJ1-4; D is ambiguous. There are 13 residues in the CDR3. V was clipped by 3 bases and J by 8 bases, with 9 bases between them. Germline assignment: CDR1 KGHDR and CDR2 SFDVKD. The CDR3 here is CATSDGSHEKLFF. The DNA for the CDR3 is TGTGCCACCAGTGATGGGAGCCACGAAAAACTGTTTTTT.

The rearrangement links TRBV29-1 to TRBJ1-1, with D possibly TRBD1 on 5 matching bases. Germline V gene lookup returns CDR1 SQVTM and CDR2 ANQGSEA. Trimming shortened V by 7 bases and J by 4 bases, and 13 bases separated the two germline ends. There are 12 residues in the CDR3. The CDR3 DNA follows: TGCAGCGCGGGGGGTCTGGGCACTGAAGCTTTCTTT. Translated: CSAGGLGTEAFF.

The chain links TRBV9 to TRBJ1-3; a weak D match, TRBD1 (5 bases). Trimming removed 3 bases from V and 1 base from J, with 8 bases in between. Germline V lookup: CDR1 SGDLS, CDR2 YYNGEE. The CDR3 consists of 14 residues. CDR3 nucleotide sequence: TGTGCCAGCAGCGCCGGGGGATCTGGAAACACCATATATTTT. As protein: CASSAGGSGNTIYF. The whole variable domain, remainder taken from reference TRBV9 and TRBJ1-3, is DSGVTQTPKHLITATGQRVTLRCSPRSGDLSVYWYQQSLDQGLQFLIQYYNGEERAKGNILERFSAQQFPDLHSELNLSSLELGDSALYFCASSAGGSGNTIYFGEGSWLTVV.

The chain employs TRBV5-4 and TRBJ2-3; 10 bases align to TRBD2. The CDR3 is made up of 15 amino acids. Per the germline V gene, CDR1 is SGHNT and CDR2 is YYREEE (reference sequence). V gave up 2 bases and J gave up 4 bases; unmatched junction bases: 4. CDR3 nucleotides: TGTGCCAGCAGCTTTGGGCTAGCGGGAGCAGATACGCAGTATTTT. It encodes CASSFGLAGADTQYF.

V usage is TRBV7-8 and J usage is TRBJ2-7; perhaps D is TRBD1 or TRBD2 (6 bases each). Germline assignment: CDR1 SGHVS and CDR2 FQNEAQ. V lost 2 bases and J lost 2, with 16 bases in between. CDR3 length equals 16 residues. This chain's CDR3 is CASSLILVGGPYEQYF. CDR3 DNA: TGTGCCAGCAGCTTAATTCTAGTAGGGGGGCCCTACGAGCAGTACTTC.

The V call is TRBV15, the J call TRBJ2-4, with 12 bases identical to TRBD1. V gave up 4 bases and J gave up 6 bases; unmatched junction bases: 7. Germline CDR1 and CDR2: LNHNV and YYDKDF (reference sequence). The CDR3 has 16 amino acids. This CDR3 reads CATSIGDRGLGNIQYF. In nucleotides, the CDR3 is TGTGCCACCAGCATTGGGGACAGGGGGCTCGGAAACATTCAGTACTTC.

V and J are TRBV7-2 and TRBJ1-2, with TRBD1 matching over 7 bases. Germline V gene data show CDR1 as SGHTA and CDR2 as FQGNSA. Trimming cost V 1 base and J 4 bases; bases outside gene matches: 6. This CDR3 is 15 amino acids long. The CDR3 loop is CASSLGGQAVYGYTF. The CDR3, as DNA: TGTGCCAGCAGCTTAGGAGGACAGGCTGTCTATGGCTACACCTTC.

The V gene is TRBV6-5, the J gene TRBJ2-7; weak D call: TRBD1 (6 bases). V was shortened by 4 bases and J by 0 bases, with 10 bases between the two germline ends. The V gene's germline CDR1 is MNHEY and CDR2 SVGAGI. The CDR3 spans 14 residues. CDR3 region: CASSFTGSSYEQYF. In nucleotides, the CDR3 is TGTGCCAGCAGTTTTACAGGGTCCTCCTACGAGCAGTACTTC.

There are a few counts of this clone. The chain recombines TRBV11-2 with TRBJ2-3, with TRBD1 identical over 11 bases. The V gene end was trimmed by 4 bases and the J gene end by 4 bases; junction bases not matched to a gene: 10. The CDR3 runs 17 residues. In germline, CDR1 is SGHAT, CDR2 FQNNGV. CDR3 sequence (DNA): TGTGCCAGCAGCTCTCAACCAGGACAGGGGGCGGCAGATACGCAGTATTTT. This encodes CASSSQPGQGAADTQYF. The full variable domain, with the rest looked up from reference TRBV11-2 and TRBJ2-3, is EAGVAQSPRYKIIEKRQSVAFWCNPISGHATLYWYQQILGQGPKLLIQFQNNGVVDDSQLPKDRFSAERLKGVDSTLKIQPAKLEDSAVYLCASSSQPGQGAADTQYFGPGTRLTVL.

The chain combines TRBV12-3 or TRBV12-4 with TRBJ1-1, with a tentative D call TRBD1 (5 bases). This CDR3 has 13 amino acids. The V gene lost 7 bases and the J gene lost 0 bases, with 9 bases spanning the gap. The CDR3 reads CASKDTMNTEAFF. The CDR3 coding sequence is TGTGCCAGCAAGGACACTATGAACACTGAAGCTTTCTTT.

This chain uses TRBV28 with TRBJ1-1, with D unclear. Germline V gives CDR1 MDHEN, CDR2 SYDVKM. Trimming stripped 5 bases from V and 0 bases from J, with 10 bases between. This CDR3 is built from 14 residues. The DNA of the CDR3 is TGTGCCAGCAGTCCAGGACGGATGAACACTGAAGCTTTCTTT. This encodes CASSPGRMNTEAFF.